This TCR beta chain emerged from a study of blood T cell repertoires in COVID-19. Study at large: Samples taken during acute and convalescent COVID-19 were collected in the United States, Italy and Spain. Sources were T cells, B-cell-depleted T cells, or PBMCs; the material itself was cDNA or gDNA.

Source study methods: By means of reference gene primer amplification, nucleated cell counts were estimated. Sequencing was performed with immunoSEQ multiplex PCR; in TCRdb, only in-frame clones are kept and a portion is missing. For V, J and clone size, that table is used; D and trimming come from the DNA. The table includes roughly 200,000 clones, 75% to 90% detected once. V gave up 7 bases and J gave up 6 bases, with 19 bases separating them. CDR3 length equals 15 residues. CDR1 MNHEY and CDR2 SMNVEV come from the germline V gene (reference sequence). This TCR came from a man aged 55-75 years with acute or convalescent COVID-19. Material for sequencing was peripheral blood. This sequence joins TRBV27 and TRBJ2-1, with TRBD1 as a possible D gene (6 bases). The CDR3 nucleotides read TGTGCCAGCAACCCCGAAGGGGGTGCCGGCAATGAGCAGTTCTTC. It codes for CASNPEGGAGNEQFF.